The 7 T cell receptor beta chains presented below share a single source sample, sequenced in a study of Graves' ophthalmopathy and Graves' hyperthyroidism. The TCR beta CDR3 regions underwent amplification from RNA transcripts. First-round RT-PCR relied on HTBI primers, and a second-round multiplex PCR came next. TCRdb used MiXCR to reprocess the multiplex PCR reads, holding one entry per CDR3 protein. Of about 700,000 distinct CDR3 sequences in the sample, roughly 40% were seen once. The material sequenced was peripheral blood. The receptor set was obtained from an adult man with Graves' ophthalmopathy.

This clonotype was found once. The junction and the germline gene differ at one end; a read error may be behind it. The J gene is TRBJ2-5, the V gene TRBV29-1; 7 bases agree with TRBD2. CDR1 and CDR2 (germline): SQVTM, ANQGSEA. This CDR3 comprises 14 residues. The CDR3 DNA follows: TGCAGCGTTAAAGACGGGGGGTACCAAGAGACCCAGTACTTC. Its protein product is CSVKDGGYQETQYF.

This sequence joins TRBV20-1 and TRBJ2-2; D remains unclear. CDR1 and CDR2 (germline): DFQATT, SNEGSKA (reference sequence). The CDR3 totals 12 residues. V dropped 3 bases and J dropped 4 bases, with 6 bases sitting between them. CDR3 sequence reads: CSASGTTGELFF. The CDR3 coding sequence is TGCAGTGCTAGCGGAACCACCGGGGAGCTGTTTTTT.

Only a few counts were recorded for this clonotype. The chain links TRBV14 to TRBJ1-2; D not certain. The CDR3 is made up of 15 amino acids. Germline values: CDR1 SGHDN, CDR2 FVKESK. The V gene lost 0 bases and the J gene lost 7 bases, with 15 bases spanning the gap. The CDR3 region has the DNA TGTGCCAGCAGCCAAGATATGGGTCTCGTGGGTGGCTACACCTTC. As protein: CASSQDMGLVGGYTF. Based on the CDR3 plus reference TRBV14 and TRBJ1-2, the full variable domain is EAGVTQFPSHSVIEKGQTVTLRCDPISGHDNLYWYRRVMGKEIKFLLHFVKESKQDESGMPNNRFLAERTGGTYSTLKVQPAELEDSGVYFCASSQDMGLVGGYTFGSGTRLTVV.

This sequence joins TRBV25-1 and TRBJ2-2; a weak D match, TRBD2 (5 bases). This CDR3 is built from 12 residues. Germline loops: CDR1 MGHDK, CDR2 SYGVNS. The V and J ends lost 5 bases and 11 bases respectively, with 12 bases between them. The CDR3 nucleotides are TGTGCCAGCAGTTCAGGACTCCTTGAGCTGTTTTTT. Protein sequence: CASSSGLLELFF.

This clonotype was found once. The rearrangement links TRBV14 to TRBJ2-7, with a possible D match to TRBD2 (5 bases). The germline V gene encodes CDR1 SGHDN and CDR2 FVKESK. This CDR3 comprises 11 residues. DNA for the CDR3: TGTGCGTGGAGGCCTCCCTACGAGCAGTACTTC. Protein sequence: CAWRPPYEQYF.

This clonotype was detected ten times or more. The chain has TRBV14 and TRBJ1-1; TRBD1 might be the D (6 bases). The CDR3 runs 15 residues. Trimming left V 1 base short and J 0 bases short, with 9 bases between. Germline CDR1 SGHDN, CDR2 FVKESK. In DNA form, the CDR3 reads TGTGCCAGCAGCCAAGGGGGACATATGAACACTGAAGCTTTCTTT. Translating gives CASSQGGHMNTEAFF.

There are a few counts of this clonotype. V is TRBV15 and J is TRBJ2-2, with TRBD1 matching 7 bases. With 5 bases clipped from V and 5 bases from J, the junction kept 8 bases outside the gene matches. This CDR3 comprises 15 residues. Germline V gene sequence: CDR1 LNHNV, CDR2 YYDKDF (reference sequence). For the CDR3, the DNA is TGTGCCACCAGCTTCGAACCGGACAGGACCGGGGAGCTGTTTTTT. It specifies CATSFEPDRTGELFF.